This is a list of T cell receptor beta chains from one sample in a study of PD-1 blockade in classical Hodgkin lymphoma. Data came from immunoSEQ multiplex PCR; TCRdb stores just in-frame clones and leaves some out. The sample records approximately 29,000 clones, approximately 80% being singletons. This specimen consisted of peripheral blood mononuclear cells (PBMCs), obtained before the fourth cycle of nivolumab. The receptors here all came from a human donor with classical Hodgkin lymphoma. The CDR3 runs from the conserved cysteine through the conserved F or W. Fields, in order: V gene, J gene, clone size, D gene, CDR3 DNA, CDR3 protein. A D gene is named only where the DNA matches it firmly. Only part of the rows carry a size: once, few, many, or a class if the clone is expanded.

v_call: TRBV15
j_call: TRBJ1-2
clone_size: NA
d_call: TRBD1
cdr3_nt: TGTGCCACCAGCAGAGATGCAGGGGGGGAGTATGGCTACACCTTC
cdr3_aa: CATSRDAGGEYGYTF

v_call: TRBV6-5
j_call: TRBJ1-2
clone_size: NA
d_call: NA
cdr3_nt: TGTGCCGCTCGCGGAGCTAACTATGGCTACACCTTC
cdr3_aa: CAARGANYGYTF

v_call: TRBV7-3
j_call: TRBJ1-1
clone_size: NA
d_call: TRBD1
cdr3_nt: TGTGCCAGCAGCTTAAATGCAGGGGGCGTAGCTGAAGCTTTCTTT
cdr3_aa: CASSLNAGGVAEAFF

v_call: TRBV5-5
j_call: TRBJ1-1
clone_size: few
d_call: NA
cdr3_nt: TGTGCCAGCAGCCCAGTGAGCACTGAAGCTTTCTTT
cdr3_aa: CASSPVSTEAFF

v_call: TRBV4-1
j_call: TRBJ2-5
clone_size: few
d_call: NA
cdr3_nt: TGCGCCAGCAGCCAAGGGGTTATGGAGACCCAGTACTTC
cdr3_aa: CASSQGVMETQYF

v_call: TRBV7-7
j_call: TRBJ2-2
clone_size: NA
d_call: NA
cdr3_nt: TGTGCTAGCAGCTTGGGCAACAAGAACACCGGGGAGCTGTTTTTT
cdr3_aa: CASSLGNKNTGELFF

v_call: TRBV6-5
j_call: TRBJ1-4
clone_size: NA
d_call: NA
cdr3_nt: TGTGCCAGCAGTTTTGACAGGCGGGGGGAACTGTTTTTT
cdr3_aa: CASSFDRRGELFF

v_call: TRBV12-2
j_call: TRBJ1-2
clone_size: NA
d_call: NA
cdr3_nt: TGTGCAAGTCGCTTAGGGTTTGGCTACACCTTC
cdr3_aa: CASRLGFGYTF

v_call: TRBV7-8
j_call: TRBJ2-7
clone_size: NA
d_call: TRBD2
cdr3_nt: TGTGCCAGCAGCTTCCGGACTAGCGGGGGAGTATACGAGCAGTACTTC
cdr3_aa: CASSFRTSGGVYEQYF

v_call: TRBV7-3
j_call: TRBJ1-1
clone_size: NA
d_call: NA
cdr3_nt: TGTGCCAGCAGCTTAGGGGCCGGGGGCACTGAAGCTTTCTTT
cdr3_aa: CASSLGAGGTEAFF

v_call: TRBV7-2
j_call: TRBJ2-3
clone_size: once
d_call: TRBD2
cdr3_nt: TGTGCCAGCAGCCTAGATAGCGGGGGGGTTACGCAGTATTTT
cdr3_aa: CASSLDSGGVTQYF

v_call: TRBV7-8
j_call: TRBJ1-1
clone_size: NA
d_call: NA
cdr3_nt: TGTGCCAGCAGCTTAGGTTCGGACCGAACTGAAGCTTTCTTT
cdr3_aa: CASSLGSDRTEAFF

v_call: TRBV19
j_call: TRBJ1-1
clone_size: once
d_call: NA
cdr3_nt: TGTGCCAGTAAGATGGATATGAACACTGAAGCTTTCTTT
cdr3_aa: CASKMDMNTEAFF

v_call: TRBV6-5
j_call: TRBJ1-1
clone_size: NA
d_call: NA
cdr3_nt: TGTGCCAGCAGTCGCGGGTCGGAAGCTTTCTTT
cdr3_aa: CASSRGSEAFF

v_call: TRBV7-2
j_call: TRBJ1-6
clone_size: NA
d_call: NA
cdr3_nt: TGTGCCAGCAGCTTAGGGGCGGGGGCAGGGCTTGGTTACTCACCCCTCCACTTT
cdr3_aa: CASSLGAGAGLGYSPLHF

v_call: TRBV28
j_call: TRBJ1-5
clone_size: NA
d_call: NA
cdr3_nt: TGTGCCAGCAGCCCCGGCCCCAATCAGCCCCAGCATTTT
cdr3_aa: CASSPGPNQPQHF

v_call: TRBV27
j_call: TRBJ2-4
clone_size: NA
d_call: NA
cdr3_nt: TGTGCCAGCAGTACTTTCCGCTCCGGGGGAGTGTACATTCAGTACTTC
cdr3_aa: CASSTFRSGGVYIQYF

v_call: TRBV5-1
j_call: TRBJ2-5
clone_size: NA
d_call: NA
cdr3_nt: TGCGCCAGCAGCATCGGGGCAGAAGAGACCCAGTACTTC
cdr3_aa: CASSIGAEETQYF

v_call: TRBV6-5
j_call: TRBJ2-3
clone_size: NA
d_call: TRBD1
cdr3_nt: TGTGCCAGCAGTCCGGACAGGGGTAAAGATACGCAGTATTTT
cdr3_aa: CASSPDRGKDTQYF

v_call: TRBV9
j_call: TRBJ1-1
clone_size: once
d_call: NA
cdr3_nt: TGTGCCAGCAGCGTAGCCCCGATCTCGCAAGGGGGAACTGAAGCTTTCTTT
cdr3_aa: CASSVAPISQGGTEAFF

v_call: TRBV7-9
j_call: TRBJ1-1
clone_size: NA
d_call: NA
cdr3_nt: TGTGCCAGCAGCTTAGAAACAGGGTTTATGGGGGAGAACACTGAAGCTTTCTTT
cdr3_aa: CASSLETGFMGENTEAFF

v_call: TRBV11-1
j_call: TRBJ1-6
clone_size: NA
d_call: NA
cdr3_nt: TGTGCCAGCAGCCACGGTTCACTGGTCCAGTCACCCCTCCACTTT
cdr3_aa: CASSHGSLVQSPLHF

v_call: TRBV7-2
j_call: TRBJ1-6
clone_size: NA
d_call: NA
cdr3_nt: TGTGCCAGCAGCTCCCGATCCCCGGGAGATTCACCCCTCCACTTT
cdr3_aa: CASSSRSPGDSPLHF

v_call: TRBV7-8
j_call: TRBJ1-3
clone_size: NA
d_call: NA
cdr3_nt: TGTGCCACCGGGCCAGTCTCTGGAAACACCATATATTTT
cdr3_aa: CATGPVSGNTIYF

v_call: TRBV6-1
j_call: TRBJ2-1
clone_size: once
d_call: NA
cdr3_nt: TGTGCCAGCAGTCGAATCAATGAGCAGTTCTTC
cdr3_aa: CASSRINEQFF

v_call: TRBV7-2
j_call: TRBJ1-4
clone_size: NA
d_call: NA
cdr3_nt: TGTGCCAGCAGCTTCGGACCCGGAGAAAAACTGTTTTTT
cdr3_aa: CASSFGPGEKLFF

v_call: TRBV6-4
j_call: TRBJ2-3
clone_size: once
d_call: TRBD2
cdr3_nt: TGTGCCAGCAGTGAATCAGGACTAGCGGGGACAGATACGCAGTATTTT
cdr3_aa: CASSESGLAGTDTQYF

v_call: TRBV4-3
j_call: TRBJ2-2
clone_size: NA
d_call: NA
cdr3_nt: TGCGCCAGCAGCCAAGACCCCCCCGGGGAGCTGTTTTTT
cdr3_aa: CASSQDPPGELFF

v_call: TRBV7-6
j_call: TRBJ2-7
clone_size: NA
d_call: NA
cdr3_nt: TGTGCCAGCAGCCCGGATCGGGGGAGGTACATGTACGAGCAGTACTTC
cdr3_aa: CASSPDRGRYMYEQYF

v_call: TRBV9
j_call: TRBJ2-7
clone_size: NA
d_call: TRBD1
cdr3_nt: TGTGCCAGCAGCGTAGGAGACAGGGCGTACGAGCAGTACTTC
cdr3_aa: CASSVGDRAYEQYF

v_call: TRBV12-5
j_call: TRBJ1-1
clone_size: NA
d_call: NA
cdr3_nt: TGTGCTAGTGGTTTAAAGGGGAGCACTGAAGCTTTCTTT
cdr3_aa: CASGLKGSTEAFF

v_call: TRBV5-4
j_call: TRBJ1-1
clone_size: once
d_call: TRBD1
cdr3_nt: TGTGCCAGCAGCTTCTTGGCAGGGGGGAGAACTGAAGCTTTCTTT
cdr3_aa: CASSFLAGGRTEAFF

v_call: TRBV19
j_call: TRBJ2-7
clone_size: NA
d_call: NA
cdr3_nt: TGTGCCAGTAGTATGGCCCTGAGAGGCGAGCAGTACTTC
cdr3_aa: CASSMALRGEQYF

v_call: TRBV13
j_call: TRBJ1-2
clone_size: NA
d_call: TRBD1
cdr3_nt: TGTGCCAGCACCCGGACAGGGGGCTTCGTTAACTATGGCTACACCTTC
cdr3_aa: CASTRTGGFVNYGYTF

v_call: TRBV7-2
j_call: TRBJ2-3
clone_size: NA
d_call: NA
cdr3_nt: TGTGCCAGCAGCCTCTGGACTCCCCCCGGAGGGCGCACAGATACGCAGTATTTT
cdr3_aa: CASSLWTPPGGRTDTQYF

v_call: TRBV27
j_call: TRBJ1-6
clone_size: NA
d_call: NA
cdr3_nt: TGTGCCAGCAGCCCCTCCAGCACAAGAGGTTCACCCCTCCACTTT
cdr3_aa: CASSPSSTRGSPLHF

v_call: TRBV21-1
j_call: TRBJ2-2
clone_size: NA
d_call: NA
cdr3_nt: TGTGCCAGCAGCAAACGCATCAGCTCTGAGAACACCGGGGAGCTGTTTTTT
cdr3_aa: CASSKRISSENTGELFF

v_call: TRBV6-6
j_call: TRBJ2-2
clone_size: NA
d_call: NA
cdr3_nt: TGTGCCAGCCACGTGGGAGAGGCCGGGGAGCTGTTTTTT
cdr3_aa: CASHVGEAGELFF

v_call: TRBV5-1
j_call: TRBJ1-5
clone_size: few
d_call: NA
cdr3_nt: TGCGCCAGCAGCTTGGACCTTCATCAGCCCCAGCATTTT
cdr3_aa: CASSLDLHQPQHF

v_call: TRBV11-2
j_call: TRBJ1-2
clone_size: NA
d_call: TRBD1
cdr3_nt: TGTGCCAGCAGCAACATCGCGACAGGGTTCAACTATGGCTACACCTTC
cdr3_aa: CASSNIATGFNYGYTF

v_call: TRBV5-6
j_call: TRBJ2-7
clone_size: NA
d_call: NA
cdr3_nt: TGTGCCAGCAGCTCCCGACTCTACGAGCAGTACTTC
cdr3_aa: CASSSRLYEQYF

v_call: TRBV28
j_call: TRBJ1-2
clone_size: NA
d_call: NA
cdr3_nt: TGTGCCAGCAGTTTAAGGAGGGGCTATGGCTACACCTTC
cdr3_aa: CASSLRRGYGYTF

v_call: TRBV28
j_call: TRBJ2-7
clone_size: NA
d_call: NA
cdr3_nt: TGTGCCAGCAGTGCTCCGGGACAAACTACCTACGAGCAGTACTTC
cdr3_aa: CASSAPGQTTYEQYF

v_call: TRBV5-6
j_call: TRBJ1-2
clone_size: NA
d_call: NA
cdr3_nt: TGTGCCAGCAGCTCGGGTGGCGGTCTCGGCGTACATGGCTACACCTTC
cdr3_aa: CASSSGGGLGVHGYTF

v_call: TRBV7-2
j_call: TRBJ2-5
clone_size: NA
d_call: NA
cdr3_nt: TGTGCCAGCAGCTTAGTGATCACAGGGCATCAAGAGACCCAGTACTTC
cdr3_aa: CASSLVITGHQETQYF